These 14 T cell receptor beta chains share one sample of origin, sequenced in a study of cytomegalovirus exposure and HLA in healthy donors. Amplification used 60 Vbeta primers and 13 Jbeta primers. Profiled with immunoSEQ multiplex PCR; TCRdb holds only in-frame clones, not every one. Of about 160,000 clones listed, approximately 85% are singletons. The source material was PBMCs. Receptor source: a man aged 45-65 years in good health and CMV-seropositive.

The chain recombines TRBV18 with TRBJ1-1; D may be TRBD1 (6 bases). Trimming took 4 bases from V and 5 from J, leaving 14 bases between them. Germline values: CDR1 KGHSH, CDR2 LQKENI. There are 14 residues in the CDR3. For the CDR3, the DNA is TGTGCCAGCTCACGGGGGGGCAGGGAGACTGAAGCTTTCTTT. Translated: CASSRGGRETEAFF.

J is TRBJ2-3 and V is TRBV7-9; TRBD2 aligns across 9 bases. Germline V gene sequence: CDR1 SEHNR, CDR2 FQNEAQ (reference sequence). The J segment lost 7 bases and the V segment lost 6 bases, leaving 20 bases of the junction unmatched. This CDR3 is 18 amino acids long. CDR3 in amino acids: CASSRSGNSGRLDHTQYF. The CDR3 DNA reads TGTGCCAGCAGTCGCTCAGGGAACAGCGGGAGGCTGGACCATACGCAGTATTTT.

CDR3 sequence (DNA): TGTGCCAGCAGCGTAGAGGGACTAGCGAGCAATGAGCAGTTCTTC. Protein sequence: CASSVEGLASNEQFF. The chain carries TRBV9 and TRBJ2-1; 10 bases agree with TRBD2. The length of the CDR3 is 15 residues. The trim removed 0 bases at V and 6 bases at J, leaving 3 bases unmatched. Looked up from germline, CDR1 is SGDLS and CDR2 is YYNGEE.

A single count supports this clone. The chain recombines TRBV7-9 with TRBJ1-5, with D tentatively TRBD1 (6 bases). V was clipped by 5 bases and J by 0 bases, with 11 bases between them. The CDR3 is 15 residues long. Looked up from germline, CDR1 is SEHNR and CDR2 is FQNEAQ (reference sequence). CDR3 protein: CASSHQGSSNQPQHF. The CDR3 DNA follows: TGTGCCAGCAGCCACCAGGGGTCTAGCAATCAGCCCCAGCATTTT.

This chain joins TRBV7-9 and TRBJ2-5, with 7 bases matching TRBD1. The J call may be incorrect, as the DNA end agrees better with TRBJ2-7. CDR3 size: 15 residues. CDR1 is SEHNR and CDR2 is FQNEAQ in the germline V gene (reference sequence). CDR3 in amino acids: CASSLVWDSSYEQYF. The CDR3 nucleotides are TGTGCCAGCAGCTTGGTTTGGGACAGCTCCTACGAGCAGTACTTC.

The chain carries TRBV6-5 and TRBJ2-7, with D hard to call. This CDR3 is built from 14 residues. Trimming removed 8 bases at V and 2 bases at J, with 16 bases between. CDR1 MNHEY and CDR2 SVGAGI come from the germline V gene. CDR3 region: CASRLQTWTYEQYF. The DNA of the CDR3 is TGTGCCAGCCGGCTCCAGACTTGGACCTACGAGCAGTACTTC.

A single count supports this clone. The chain uses TRBV28 and TRBJ1-2; 8 bases are a match to TRBD1. V shed 6 bases and J 0 bases; nucleotides not matched to a gene: 3. The CDR3 totals 14 residues. CDR1 and CDR2 (germline): MDHEN, SYDVKM. The CDR3 DNA follows: TGTGCCAGCAGCCGGGACAGGACTAACTATGGCTACACCTTC. Translating it yields CASSRDRTNYGYTF.

The V gene is TRBV6-5, the J gene TRBJ1-2, with D unresolved. The V end lost 5 bases, the J end lost 4 bases, and 14 bases lay between the germline ends. CDR1 is MNHEY and CDR2 is SVGAGI in the germline V gene. CDR3 length: 14 residues. The CDR3 sequence: CASSASETPYGYTF. The CDR3 nucleotides are TGTGCCAGCAGTGCCTCCGAGACACCCTATGGCTACACCTTC.

CDR3 DNA: TGTGCCAGCAGTGACTCACAGGCCTACGAGCAGTACTTC. The encoded protein is CASSDSQAYEQYF. The V and J genes are TRBV6-4 and TRBJ2-7, with D possibly matching TRBD1 (5 bases). Trimming shortened V by 0 bases and J by 2 bases, and 5 bases separated the two germline ends. Germline V gene data show CDR1 as MRHNA and CDR2 as SNTAGT. There are 13 residues in the CDR3.

This chain joins TRBV11-3 and TRBJ2-5; 9 positions match TRBD2. V shed 5 bases, J shed 5 bases, and the junction held 21 bases outside the gene matches. CDR3 length: 19 residues. Looked up from germline, CDR1 is SGHNT and CDR2 is YENEEA. CDR3 DNA sequence: TGTGCCAGCAGCCCCCACCCCAGGTCCAGCGGGGGGAGCACGGAGACCCAGTACTTC. This encodes CASSPHPRSSGGSTETQYF.

DNA for the CDR3: TGCAGTGCTAGCCGAGAGGGGACCCAGTACTTC. It translates to CSASREGTQYF. The V gene is TRBV20-1, the J gene TRBJ2-5; a weak D match, TRBD2 (5 bases). The CDR3 extends over 11 amino acids. Germline V gives CDR1 DFQATT, CDR2 SNEGSKA (reference sequence). V was cut by 3 bases and J by 7 bases, with 9 bases left in between.

The rearrangement uses TRBV5-1 and TRBJ1-2, with 8 bases lining up with TRBD1. The junction had 8 bases not matched to a gene; V was cut back by 0 bases and J by 7 bases. Per the germline V gene, CDR1 is SGHRS and CDR2 is YFSETQ. CDR3 length: 15 amino acids. For the CDR3, the DNA is TGCGCCAGCAGCTTGGCCCGGGACAGGTTTGGTGGCTACACCTTC. This encodes CASSLARDRFGGYTF.

The chain uses TRBV6-5 and TRBJ1-2; D is perhaps TRBD1 (5 bases). The CDR3 runs to 11 residues. The ends were cut back, 4 bases at V and 11 bases at J, with 11 bases in the middle. Germline V gene lookup returns CDR1 MNHEY and CDR2 SVGAGI. The CDR3: CASSSERGYTF. CDR3 DNA sequence: TGTGCCAGCAGTTCGGAACGGGGGTACACCTTC.

J is TRBJ2-5 and V is TRBV19; 10 bases line up with TRBD1. The J call may be incorrect, as the DNA end agrees better with TRBJ2-7. The CDR3 is 13 amino acids. Germline V gene sequence: CDR1 LNHDA, CDR2 SQIVND (reference sequence). The CDR3 sequence is CASSMGDRGEQYF. DNA for the CDR3: TGTGCCAGTAGTATGGGGGACAGGGGCGAGCAGTACTTC.